Described below is a single T cell receptor beta chain sequence and its context. This clone was detected a few times. The antigen this receptor binds is unknown. Base quality data are lacking; no much larger clone is found one base away. Library preparation used the immunoSEQ multiplex PCR assay. Per the original workflow: A statistical classification framework was built for diagnosing cytomegalovirus status from the catalog of TCR beta chain sequences. In TCRdb, the immuneACCESS table is reduced to in-frame sequences with V and J assigned. These tables do not hold every clone; where another copy was compared, an unresolved V gene accounts for under half, and the others remain unexplained. That table gives V, J and clone size, and the DNA gave D and trimming. This sample holds 150,000 to 200,000 clones; around 92% were observed only once. 4% to 4.5% of the sample is in the top ten clones. Donors formed part of the validation cohort, which comprised 120 subjects and was distinct from the first cohort of roughly 600 subjects.

The sample originates from a study of cytomegalovirus exposure and HLA in healthy donors (TCRdb year 2017). About the study as a whole: A later analysis indicated that the roughly 120 validation repertoires were generated on the platform also employed for the roughly 730 repertoires of the first cohort. To predict cytomegalovirus infection status, the study combined high-throughput TCR immunosequencing, statistical association of individual TCRs with disease status, and machine learning. The study was designed to test whether signatures of past pathogen exposure could be identified by cataloging public T cell receptors. A separate validation cohort of 100 to 150 different subjects was used in addition to the roughly 700-subject first cohort.

Relative to germline, V is 2 bases shorter and J is 4 bases shorter, with 8 bases between their ends. CDR1 and CDR2, per the germline V gene, are KGHSH and LQKENI. Including cysteine and phenylalanine, the CDR3 has 13 amino acids. The retained sequence is limited to the CDR3, 39 bases, with the frame set at the first base. Results and caveats for the whole study, not just this receptor: Most TCR sequences were seen in very few donors, while some public TCRs were found in many individuals. A later analysis had no HLA typing for the validation cohort, so co-occurrence there was scored across all 120 or so repertoires. The classifier was reported to diagnose cytomegalovirus status with high specificity and sensitivity in both the original cohort and the validation cohort. The authors suggested that the approach could potentially be generalized to other disease states and immunological phenotypes. The study gave a list of under 200 TCR beta chains associated with cytomegalovirus. A later analysis found that TCRs clustered in the first cohort also tended to co-occur in the approximately 120 validation repertoires, with more than 90% of cluster scores above 0. Three of the identified cytomegalovirus-associated TCR beta chains were confirmed in vitro to be specific for cytomegalovirus antigens.

The chain couples TRBV18 to TRBJ1-2; the best D guess is TRBD1, with 5 bases matching. The specimen was PBMCs. The TCR comes from a man between 18 and 29 years old in good health and CMV-seropositive. The CDR3 corresponds to CASSPDRIYGYTF. The DNA sequence is TGTGCCAGCTCACCAGACAGAATCTATGGCTACACCTTC.